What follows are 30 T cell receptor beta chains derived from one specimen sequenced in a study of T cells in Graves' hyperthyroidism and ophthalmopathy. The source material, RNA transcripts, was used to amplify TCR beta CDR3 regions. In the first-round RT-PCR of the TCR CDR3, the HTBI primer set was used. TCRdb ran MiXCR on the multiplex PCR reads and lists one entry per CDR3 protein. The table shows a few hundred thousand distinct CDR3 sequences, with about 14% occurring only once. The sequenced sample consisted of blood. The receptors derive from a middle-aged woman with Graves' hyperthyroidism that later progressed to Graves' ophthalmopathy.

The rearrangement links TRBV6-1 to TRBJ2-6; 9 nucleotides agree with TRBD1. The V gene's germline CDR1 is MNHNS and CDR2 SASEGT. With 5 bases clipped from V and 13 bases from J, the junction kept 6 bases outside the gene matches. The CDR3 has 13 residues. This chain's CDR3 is CASSPPGTGVLTF. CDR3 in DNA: TGTGCCAGCAGTCCCCCCGGGACAGGGGTCCTGACTTTC.

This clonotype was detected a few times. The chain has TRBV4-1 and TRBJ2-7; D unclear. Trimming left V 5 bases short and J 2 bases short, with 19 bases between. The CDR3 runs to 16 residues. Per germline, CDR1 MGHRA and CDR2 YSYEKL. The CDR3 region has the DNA TGCGCCAGCAGCACCGGATCCGACACGAACACCTACGAGCAGTACTTC. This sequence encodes CASSTGSDTNTYEQYF.

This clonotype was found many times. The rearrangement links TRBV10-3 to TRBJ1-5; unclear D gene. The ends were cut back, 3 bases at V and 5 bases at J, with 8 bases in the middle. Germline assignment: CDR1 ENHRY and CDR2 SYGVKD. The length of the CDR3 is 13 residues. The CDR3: CAISDWGDQPQHF. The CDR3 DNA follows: TGTGCCATCAGTGACTGGGGTGATCAGCCCCAGCATTTT.

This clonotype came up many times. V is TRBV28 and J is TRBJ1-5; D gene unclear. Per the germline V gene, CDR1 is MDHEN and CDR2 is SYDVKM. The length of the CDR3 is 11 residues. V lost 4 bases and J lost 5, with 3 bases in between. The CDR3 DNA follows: TGTGCCAGCAGTTCATATCAGCCCCAGCATTTT. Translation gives CASSSYQPQHF.

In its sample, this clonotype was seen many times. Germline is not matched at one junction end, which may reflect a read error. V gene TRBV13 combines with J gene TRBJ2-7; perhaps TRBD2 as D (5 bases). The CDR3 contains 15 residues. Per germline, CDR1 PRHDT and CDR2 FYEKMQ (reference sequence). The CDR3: CASRLGLASSYEQYF. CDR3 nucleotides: TGTGCCAGCAGATTAGGACTGGCGAGCTCCTACGAGCAGTACTTC.

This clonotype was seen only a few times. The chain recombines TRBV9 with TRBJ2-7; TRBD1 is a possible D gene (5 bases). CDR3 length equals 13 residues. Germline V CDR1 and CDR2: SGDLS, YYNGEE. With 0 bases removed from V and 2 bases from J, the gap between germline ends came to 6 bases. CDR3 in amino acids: CASSVGQTYEQYF. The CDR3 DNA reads TGTGCCAGCAGCGTAGGACAGACCTACGAGCAGTACTTC.

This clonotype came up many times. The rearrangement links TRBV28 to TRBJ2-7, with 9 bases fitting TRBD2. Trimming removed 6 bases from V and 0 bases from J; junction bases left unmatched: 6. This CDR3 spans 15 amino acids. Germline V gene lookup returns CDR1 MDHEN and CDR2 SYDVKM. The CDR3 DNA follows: TGTGCCAGCAGATCACCTAGCGGGATCTCCTACGAGCAGTACTTC. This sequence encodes CASRSPSGISYEQYF.

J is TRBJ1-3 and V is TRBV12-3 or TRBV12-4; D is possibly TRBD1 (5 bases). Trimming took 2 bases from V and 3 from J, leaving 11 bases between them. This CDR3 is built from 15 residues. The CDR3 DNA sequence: TGTGCCAGCAGTTTATGGGGGATCGGTGGAAACACCATATATTTT. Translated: CASSLWGIGGNTIYF.

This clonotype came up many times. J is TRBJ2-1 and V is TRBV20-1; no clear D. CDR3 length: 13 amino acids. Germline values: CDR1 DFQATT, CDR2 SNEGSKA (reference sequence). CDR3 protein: CTPAGVNYNEQFF. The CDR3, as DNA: TGCACCCCCGCTGGGGTCAACTACAATGAGCAGTTCTTC.

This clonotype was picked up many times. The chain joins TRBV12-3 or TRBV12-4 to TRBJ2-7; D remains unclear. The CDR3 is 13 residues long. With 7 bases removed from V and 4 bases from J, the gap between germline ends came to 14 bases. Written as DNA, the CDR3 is TGTGCCAGCACCACGATCCACGGGTACGAGCAGTACTTC. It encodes CASTTIHGYEQYF.

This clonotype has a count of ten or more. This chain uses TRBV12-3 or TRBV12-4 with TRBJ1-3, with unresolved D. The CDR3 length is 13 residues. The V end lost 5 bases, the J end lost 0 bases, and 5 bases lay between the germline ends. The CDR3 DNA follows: TGTGCCAGCAGTGCGGACTCTGGAAACACCATATATTTT. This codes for CASSADSGNTIYF.

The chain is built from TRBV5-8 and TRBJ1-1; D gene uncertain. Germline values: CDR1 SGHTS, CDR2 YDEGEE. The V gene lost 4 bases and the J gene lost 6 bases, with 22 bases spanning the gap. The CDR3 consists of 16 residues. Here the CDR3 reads CASSLYLDEYWAEAFF. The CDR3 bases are TGTGCCAGCAGCCTGTACCTCGATGAATACTGGGCTGAAGCTTTCTTT. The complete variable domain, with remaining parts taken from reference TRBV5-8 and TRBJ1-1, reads EAGVTQSPTHLIKTRGQQATLRCSPISGHTSVYWYQQALGLGLQFLLWYDEGEERNRGNFPPRFSGRQFPNYSSELNVNALELEDSALYLCASSLYLDEYWAEAFFGQGTRLTVV.

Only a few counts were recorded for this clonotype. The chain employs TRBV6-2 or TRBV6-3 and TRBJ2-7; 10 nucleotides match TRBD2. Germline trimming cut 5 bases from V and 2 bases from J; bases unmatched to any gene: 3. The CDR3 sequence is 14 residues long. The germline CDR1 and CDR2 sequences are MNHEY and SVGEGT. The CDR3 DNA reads TGTGCCAGCAGTAATAGCGGGAGGACCTACGAGCAGTACTTC. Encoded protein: CASSNSGRTYEQYF.

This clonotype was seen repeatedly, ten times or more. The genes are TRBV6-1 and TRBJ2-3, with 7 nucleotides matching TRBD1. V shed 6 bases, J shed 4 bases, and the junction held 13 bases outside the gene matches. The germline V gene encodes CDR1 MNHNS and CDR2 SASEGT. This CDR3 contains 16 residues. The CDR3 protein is CASSKDRVGLADTQYF. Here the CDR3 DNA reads TGTGCCAGCAGCAAAGACAGGGTCGGTTTGGCAGATACGCAGTATTTT.

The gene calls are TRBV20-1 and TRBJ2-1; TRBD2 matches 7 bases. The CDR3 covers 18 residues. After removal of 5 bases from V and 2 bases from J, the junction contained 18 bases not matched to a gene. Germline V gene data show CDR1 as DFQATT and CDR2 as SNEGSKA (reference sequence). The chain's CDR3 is CSARDGRRLHSTYNEQFF. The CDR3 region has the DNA TGCAGTGCTCGCGACGGGAGGCGCCTTCATTCAACCTACAATGAGCAGTTCTTC.

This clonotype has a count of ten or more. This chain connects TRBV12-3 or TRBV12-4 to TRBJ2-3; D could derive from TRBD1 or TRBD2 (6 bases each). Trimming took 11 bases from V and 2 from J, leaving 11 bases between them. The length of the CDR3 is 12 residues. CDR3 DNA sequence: TGTGCCTTAAGGGGGGACACAGATACGCAGTATTTT. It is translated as CALRGDTDTQYF.

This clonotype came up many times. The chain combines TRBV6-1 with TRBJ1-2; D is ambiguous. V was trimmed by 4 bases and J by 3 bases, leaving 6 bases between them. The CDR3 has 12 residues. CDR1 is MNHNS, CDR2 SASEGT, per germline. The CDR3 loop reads CASSGTDYGYTF. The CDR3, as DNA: TGTGCCAGCAGTGGGACGGACTATGGCTACACCTTC.

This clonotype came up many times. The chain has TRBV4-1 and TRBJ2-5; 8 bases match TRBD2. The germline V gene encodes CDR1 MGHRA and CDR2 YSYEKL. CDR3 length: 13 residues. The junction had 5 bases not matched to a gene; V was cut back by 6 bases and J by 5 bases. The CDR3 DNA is TGCGCCAGCAGACTAGCGGTAGACGAGACCCAGTACTTC. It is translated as CASRLAVDETQYF.

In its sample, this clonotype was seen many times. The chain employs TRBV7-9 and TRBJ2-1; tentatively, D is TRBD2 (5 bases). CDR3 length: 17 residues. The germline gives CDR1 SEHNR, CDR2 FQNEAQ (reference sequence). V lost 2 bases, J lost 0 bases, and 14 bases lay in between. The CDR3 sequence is CASSLFPSGSSYNEQFF. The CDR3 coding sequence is TGTGCCAGCAGCTTATTTCCCAGCGGAAGCTCCTACAATGAGCAGTTCTTC.

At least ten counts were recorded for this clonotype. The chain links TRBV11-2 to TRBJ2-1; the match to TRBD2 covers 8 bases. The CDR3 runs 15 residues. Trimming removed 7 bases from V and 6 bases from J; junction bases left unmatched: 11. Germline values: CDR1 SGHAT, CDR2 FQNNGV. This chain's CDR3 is CASILTSGILNEQFF. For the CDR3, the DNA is TGTGCCAGCATCCTTACTAGCGGCATCCTCAATGAGCAGTTCTTC.

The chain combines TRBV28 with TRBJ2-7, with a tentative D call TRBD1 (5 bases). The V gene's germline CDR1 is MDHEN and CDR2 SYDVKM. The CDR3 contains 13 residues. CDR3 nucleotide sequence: TGTACCCGCAGTTTATTGGGGCAGGGCGAGCAGTACTTC. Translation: CTRSLLGQGEQYF.

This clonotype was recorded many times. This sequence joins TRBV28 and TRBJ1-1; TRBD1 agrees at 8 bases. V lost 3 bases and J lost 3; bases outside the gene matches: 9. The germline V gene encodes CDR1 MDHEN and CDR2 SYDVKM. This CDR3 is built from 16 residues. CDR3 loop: CASSFWWTGWDTEAFF. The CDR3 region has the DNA TGTGCCAGCAGTTTCTGGTGGACAGGGTGGGACACTGAAGCTTTCTTT.

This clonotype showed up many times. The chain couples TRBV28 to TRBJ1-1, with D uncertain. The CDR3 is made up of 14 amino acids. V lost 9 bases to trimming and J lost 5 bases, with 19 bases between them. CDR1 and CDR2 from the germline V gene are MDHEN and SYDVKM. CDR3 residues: CASASGWISTEAFF. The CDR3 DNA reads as TGTGCCAGTGCTAGCGGGTGGATATCTACTGAAGCTTTCTTT. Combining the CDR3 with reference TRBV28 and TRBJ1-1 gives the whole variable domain DVKVTQSSRYLVKRTGEKVFLECVQDMDHENMFWYRQDPGLGLRLIYFSYDVKMKEKGDIPEGYSVSREKKERFSLILESASTNQTSMYLCASASGWISTEAFFGQGTRLTVV.

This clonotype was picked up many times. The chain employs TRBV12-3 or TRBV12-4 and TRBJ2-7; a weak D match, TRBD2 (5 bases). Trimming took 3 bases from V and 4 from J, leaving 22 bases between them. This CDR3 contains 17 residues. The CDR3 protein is CASSFEAPGTSGYEQYF. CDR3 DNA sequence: TGTGCCAGCAGTTTTGAGGCTCCTGGAACCTCGGGGTACGAGCAGTACTTC.

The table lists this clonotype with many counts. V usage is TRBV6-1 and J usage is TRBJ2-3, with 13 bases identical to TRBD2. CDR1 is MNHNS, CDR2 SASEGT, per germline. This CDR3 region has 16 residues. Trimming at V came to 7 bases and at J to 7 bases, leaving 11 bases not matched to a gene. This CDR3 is CASTAGVTSGRNTQYF. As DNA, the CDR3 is TGTGCCAGCACCGCGGGGGTGACTAGCGGGAGGAATACGCAGTATTTT.

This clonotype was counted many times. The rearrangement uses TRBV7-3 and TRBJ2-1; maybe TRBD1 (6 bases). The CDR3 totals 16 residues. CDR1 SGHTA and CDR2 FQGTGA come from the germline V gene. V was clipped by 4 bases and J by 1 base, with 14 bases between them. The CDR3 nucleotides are TGTGCCAGCAGCTCTCATTCCGGGACATCCTACAATGAGCAGTTCTTC. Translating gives CASSSHSGTSYNEQFF.

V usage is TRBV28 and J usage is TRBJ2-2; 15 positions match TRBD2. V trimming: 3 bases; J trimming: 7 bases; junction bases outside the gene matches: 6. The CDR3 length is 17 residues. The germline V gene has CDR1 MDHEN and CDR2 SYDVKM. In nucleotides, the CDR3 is TGTGCCAGCAGTTTTGGACTAGCGGGAGGGCAAGGCGGGGAGCTGTTTTTT. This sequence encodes CASSFGLAGGQGGELFF.

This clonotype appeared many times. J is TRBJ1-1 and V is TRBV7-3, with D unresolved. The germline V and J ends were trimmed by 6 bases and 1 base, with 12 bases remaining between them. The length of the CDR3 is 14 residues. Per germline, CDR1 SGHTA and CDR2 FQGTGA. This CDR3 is CASRDGLGNTEAFF. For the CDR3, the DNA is TGTGCCAGCAGAGATGGGCTGGGGAACACTGAAGCTTTCTTT.

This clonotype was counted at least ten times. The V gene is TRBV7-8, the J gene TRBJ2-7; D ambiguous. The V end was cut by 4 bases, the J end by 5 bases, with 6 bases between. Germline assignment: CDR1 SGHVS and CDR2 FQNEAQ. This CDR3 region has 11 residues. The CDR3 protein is CASSWVNEQYF. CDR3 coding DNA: TGTGCCAGCAGCTGGGTTAACGAGCAGTACTTC.

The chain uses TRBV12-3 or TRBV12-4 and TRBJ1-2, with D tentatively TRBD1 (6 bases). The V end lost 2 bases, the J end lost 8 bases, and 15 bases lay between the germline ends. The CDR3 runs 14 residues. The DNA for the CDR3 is TGTGCCAGCAGTTTATTATGGGGGCTTAACGGCTACACCTTC. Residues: CASSLLWGLNGYTF.